The clone carrying this T cell receptor beta chain was seen at least ten times. Trimming shortened V by 6 bases and J by 7 bases, and 19 bases separated the two germline ends. The CDR3 extends over 15 amino acids. The entry originates in a study of Graves' ophthalmopathy and Graves' hyperthyroidism. TCR beta CDR3 regions were amplified from RNA transcripts. A first-round RT-PCR used HTBI primers, followed by a second-round multiplex PCR. Via MiXCR, TCRdb re-called the multiplex PCR reads, giving one row per CDR3 protein. Seen here are 400,000 to 450,000 distinct CDR3 sequences, under 25% observed once, and the top ten hold around 3.1%. Other autoimmune diseases, uncontrolled infections, pregnancy and lactation each led to patient exclusion.

The sample consisted of peripheral blood. This receptor was taken from a woman aged 18-29 years with stable Graves' hyperthyroidism. The chain links TRBV12-3 or TRBV12-4 to TRBJ2-4; D perhaps matches TRBD2 (5 bases). The CDR3 sequence is CASRALGSAGNIQYF. CDR3 in DNA: TGTGCCAGCAGGGCTCTCGGGTCGGCGGGTAACATTCAGTACTTC.